This T cell receptor beta chain was sequenced in a study of T cells in Graves' hyperthyroidism and ophthalmopathy. Subjects aged 18 to 65 presented with newly diagnosed hyperthyroidism of less than 2 months' duration. Clinicians diagnosed patients from clinical symptoms, serum thyroxine and TRAb, thyroid ultrasound and orbital computed tomography. The source material, RNA transcripts, was used to amplify TCR beta CDR3 regions. The TCR CDR3 first-round RT-PCR relied on the HTBI primer set. TCRdb redid the calling of the multiplex PCR reads with MiXCR, one entry per CDR3 protein. The data hold a few hundred thousand distinct CDR3 sequences, with 20% observed a single time. Germline CDR1 and CDR2: MGHRA and YSYEKL. This CDR3 region has 15 residues. V shed 2 bases and J 0 bases; nucleotides not matched to a gene: 4. The table lists this clonotype with many counts.

This chain links TRBV4-1 with TRBJ2-7, with 7 bases that match TRBD2. The material sequenced was blood. The clonotype comes from a man aged 18 to 30 with Graves' hyperthyroidism. CDR3 protein: CASSQIPGGSYEQYF. DNA of the CDR3: TGCGCCAGCAGCCAAATTCCGGGGGGCTCCTACGAGCAGTACTTC.